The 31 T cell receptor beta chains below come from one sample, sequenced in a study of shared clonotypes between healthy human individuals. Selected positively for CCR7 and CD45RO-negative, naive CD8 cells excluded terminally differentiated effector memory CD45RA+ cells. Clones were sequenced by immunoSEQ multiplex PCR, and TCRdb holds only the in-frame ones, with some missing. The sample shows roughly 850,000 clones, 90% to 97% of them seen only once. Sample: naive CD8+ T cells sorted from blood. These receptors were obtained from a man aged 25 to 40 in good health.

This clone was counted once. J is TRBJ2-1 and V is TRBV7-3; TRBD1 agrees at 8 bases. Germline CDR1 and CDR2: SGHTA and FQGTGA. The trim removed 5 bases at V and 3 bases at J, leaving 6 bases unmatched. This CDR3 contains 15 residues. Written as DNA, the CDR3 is TGTGCCAGCAGCGCGTCGGACAGGGACTACAATGAGCAGTTCTTC. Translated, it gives CASSASDRDYNEQFF.

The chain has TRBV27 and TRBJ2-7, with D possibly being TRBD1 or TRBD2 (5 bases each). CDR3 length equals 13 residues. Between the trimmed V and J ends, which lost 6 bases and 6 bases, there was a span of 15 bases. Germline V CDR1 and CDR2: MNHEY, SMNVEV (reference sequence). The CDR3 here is CASSIDEGREQYF. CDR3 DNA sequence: TGTGCCAGCAGCATCGACGAGGGGCGCGAGCAGTACTTC.

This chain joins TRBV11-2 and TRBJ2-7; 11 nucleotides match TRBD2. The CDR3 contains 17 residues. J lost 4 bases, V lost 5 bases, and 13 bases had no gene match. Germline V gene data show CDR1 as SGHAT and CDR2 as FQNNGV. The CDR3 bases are TGTGCCAGCAGCCGAGGGACAGCCGGGACTAGCGGTTACGAGCAGTACTTC. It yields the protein CASSRGTAGTSGYEQYF.

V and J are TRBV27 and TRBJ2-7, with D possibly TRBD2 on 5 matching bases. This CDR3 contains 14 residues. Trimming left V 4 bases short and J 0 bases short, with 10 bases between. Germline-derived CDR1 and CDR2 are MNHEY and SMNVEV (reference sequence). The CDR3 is CASSYLGSSYEQYF. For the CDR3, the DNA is TGTGCCAGCAGTTACCTAGGGAGCTCCTACGAGCAGTACTTC.

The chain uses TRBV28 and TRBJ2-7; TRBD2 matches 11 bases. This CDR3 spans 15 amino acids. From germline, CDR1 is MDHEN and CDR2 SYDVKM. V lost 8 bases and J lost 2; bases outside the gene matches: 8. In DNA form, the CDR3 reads TGTGCCAGCGGGGGCAGACTAGCGGGACCCTACGAGCAGTACTTC. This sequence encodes CASGGRLAGPYEQYF. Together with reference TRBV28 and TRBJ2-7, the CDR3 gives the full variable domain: DVKVTQSSRYLVKRTGEKVFLECVQDMDHENMFWYRQDPGLGLRLIYFSYDVKMKEKGDIPEGYSVSREKKERFSLILESASTNQTSMYLCASGGRLAGPYEQYFGPGTRLTVT.

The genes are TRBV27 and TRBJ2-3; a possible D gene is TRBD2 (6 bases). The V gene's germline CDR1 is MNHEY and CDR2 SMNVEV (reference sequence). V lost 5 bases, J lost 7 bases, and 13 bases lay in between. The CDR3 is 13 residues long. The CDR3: CASSAGLMNTQYF. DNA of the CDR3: TGTGCCAGCAGTGCTGGACTAATGAATACGCAGTATTTT.

CDR3 sequence reads: CASSLTLYNEQFF. The CDR3 region has the DNA TGTGCCAGCAGCTTAACTCTTTACAATGAGCAGTTCTTC. V gene TRBV7-7 combines with J gene TRBJ2-1; D remains ambiguous. Trimming cost V 2 bases and J 4 bases, with 6 bases left between them. Germline lookup yields CDR1 SSHAT and CDR2 FNYEAQ (reference sequence). CDR3 length: 13 amino acids. The full variable domain, with the rest looked up from reference TRBV7-7 and TRBJ2-1, is GAGVSQSPRYKVTKRGQDVTLRCDPISSHATLYWYQQALGQGPEFLTYFNYEAQPDKSGLPSDRFSAERPEGSISTLTIQRTEQRDSAMYRCASSLTLYNEQFFGPGTRLTVL.

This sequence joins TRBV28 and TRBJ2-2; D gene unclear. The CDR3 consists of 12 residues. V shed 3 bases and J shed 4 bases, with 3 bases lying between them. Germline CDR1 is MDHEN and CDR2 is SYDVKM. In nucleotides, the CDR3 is TGTGCCAGCAGTTTGCTCACCGGGGAGCTGTTTTTT. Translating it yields CASSLLTGELFF.

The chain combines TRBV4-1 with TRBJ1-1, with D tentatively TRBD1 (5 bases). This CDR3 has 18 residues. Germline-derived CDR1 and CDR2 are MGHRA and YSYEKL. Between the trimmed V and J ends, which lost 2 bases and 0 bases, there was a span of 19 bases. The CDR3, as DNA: TGCGCCAGCAGCCAATCCCCCGGGGGGTCCCCTATGAACACTGAAGCTTTCTTT. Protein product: CASSQSPGGSPMNTEAFF.

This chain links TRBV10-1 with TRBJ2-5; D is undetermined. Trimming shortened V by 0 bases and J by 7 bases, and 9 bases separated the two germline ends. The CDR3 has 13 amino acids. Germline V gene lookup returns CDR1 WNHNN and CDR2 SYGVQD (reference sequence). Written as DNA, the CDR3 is TGCGCCAGCAGTGAGTCGATTGTCGGGACCCAGTACTTC. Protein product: CASSESIVGTQYF.

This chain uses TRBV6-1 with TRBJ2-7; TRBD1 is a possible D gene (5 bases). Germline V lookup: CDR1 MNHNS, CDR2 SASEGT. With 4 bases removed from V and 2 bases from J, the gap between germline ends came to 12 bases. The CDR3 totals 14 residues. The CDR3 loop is CASSVGQGTYEQYF. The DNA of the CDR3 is TGTGCCAGCAGTGTAGGGCAGGGCACCTACGAGCAGTACTTC.

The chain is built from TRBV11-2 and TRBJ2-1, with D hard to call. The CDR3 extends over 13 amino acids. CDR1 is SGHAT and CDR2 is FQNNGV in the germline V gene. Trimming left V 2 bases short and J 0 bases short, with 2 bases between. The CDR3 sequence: CASSLSSYNEQFF. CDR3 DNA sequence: TGTGCCAGCAGCTTAAGCTCCTACAATGAGCAGTTCTTC.

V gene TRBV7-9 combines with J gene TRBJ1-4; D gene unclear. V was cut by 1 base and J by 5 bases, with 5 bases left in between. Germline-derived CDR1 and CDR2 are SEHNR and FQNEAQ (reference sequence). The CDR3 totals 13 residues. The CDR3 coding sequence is TGTGCCAGCAGCTTAGAACGGAATGAAAAACTGTTTTTT. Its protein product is CASSLERNEKLFF.

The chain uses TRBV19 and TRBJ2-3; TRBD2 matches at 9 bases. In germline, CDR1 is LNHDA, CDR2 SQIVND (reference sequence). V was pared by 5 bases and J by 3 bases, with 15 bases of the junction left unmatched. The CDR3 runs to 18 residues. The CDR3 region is CASSSPFVMAGGTDTQYF. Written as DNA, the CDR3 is TGTGCCAGTAGTTCACCTTTCGTGATGGCGGGAGGGACAGATACGCAGTATTTT.

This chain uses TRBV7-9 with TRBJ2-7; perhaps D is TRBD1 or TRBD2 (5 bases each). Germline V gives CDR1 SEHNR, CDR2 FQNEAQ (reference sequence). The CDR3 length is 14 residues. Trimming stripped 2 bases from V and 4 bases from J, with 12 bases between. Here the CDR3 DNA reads TGTGCCAGCAGCTTAAGTGGCAGGGAGTACGAGCAGTACTTC. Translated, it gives CASSLSGREYEQYF.

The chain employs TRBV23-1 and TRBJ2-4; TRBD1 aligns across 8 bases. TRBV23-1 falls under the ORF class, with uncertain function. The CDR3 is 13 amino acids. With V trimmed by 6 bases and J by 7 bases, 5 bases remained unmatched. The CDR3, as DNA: TGCGCCAGCAGCCCCAGGGGGCCGAACATTCAGTACTTC. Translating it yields CASSPRGPNIQYF.

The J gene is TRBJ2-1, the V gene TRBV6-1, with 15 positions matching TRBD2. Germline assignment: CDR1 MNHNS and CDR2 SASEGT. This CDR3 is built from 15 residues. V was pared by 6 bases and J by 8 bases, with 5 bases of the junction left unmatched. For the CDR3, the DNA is TGTGCCAGCAGAGGACTAGCGGGAGGGATCTATGAGCAGTTCTTC. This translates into CASRGLAGGIYEQFF.

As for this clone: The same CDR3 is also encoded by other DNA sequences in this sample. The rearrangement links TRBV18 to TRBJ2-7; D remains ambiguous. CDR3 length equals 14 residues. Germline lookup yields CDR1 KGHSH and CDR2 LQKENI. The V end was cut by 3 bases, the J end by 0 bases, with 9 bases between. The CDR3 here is CASSPPGPSYEQYF. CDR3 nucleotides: TGTGCCAGCTCACCCCCAGGCCCCTCCTACGAGCAGTACTTC.

DNA of the CDR3: TGTGCCAGCAGCCAGCCGGGACAGGCCAATCAGCCCCAGCATTTT. Translated: CASSQPGQANQPQHF. The V and J genes are TRBV4-2 and TRBJ1-5, with 8 bases identical to TRBD1. CDR1 is LGHNA, CDR2 YNFKEQ, per germline. The ends lost 3 bases at V and 3 bases at J; junction bases unmatched: 4. The CDR3 is 15 amino acids.

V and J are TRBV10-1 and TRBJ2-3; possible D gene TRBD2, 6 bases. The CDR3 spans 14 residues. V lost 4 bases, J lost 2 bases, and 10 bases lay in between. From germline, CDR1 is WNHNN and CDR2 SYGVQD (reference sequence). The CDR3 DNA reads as TGCGCCAGCAGTGCTAGCGTATACACAGATACGCAGTATTTT. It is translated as CASSASVYTDTQYF.

The CDR3 DNA is TGTGCCAGCGGCGCGGGAACGTCCTACGAGCAGTACTTC. Its protein is CASGAGTSYEQYF. The rearrangement uses TRBV7-9 and TRBJ2-7, with D possibly being TRBD2 (6 bases). The CDR3 loop spans 13 amino acids. Trimming pared 8 bases from V and 1 base from J, leaving 12 bases between. Germline CDR1 is SEHNR and CDR2 is FQNEAQ (reference sequence). The full variable domain, with the rest looked up from reference TRBV7-9 and TRBJ2-7, is DTGVSQNPRHKITKRGQNVTFRCDPISEHNRLYWYRQTLGQGPEFLTYFQNEAQLEKSRLLSDRFSAERPKGSFSTLEIQRTEQGDSAMYLCASGAGTSYEQYFGPGTRLTVT.

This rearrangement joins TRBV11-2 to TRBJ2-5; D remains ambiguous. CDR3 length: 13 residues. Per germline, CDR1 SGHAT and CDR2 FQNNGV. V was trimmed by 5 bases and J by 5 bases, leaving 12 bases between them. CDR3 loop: CASSPTDAETQYF. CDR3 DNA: TGTGCCAGCAGCCCGACTGACGCGGAGACCCAGTACTTC. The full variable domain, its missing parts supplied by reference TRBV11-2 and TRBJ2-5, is EAGVAQSPRYKIIEKRQSVAFWCNPISGHATLYWYQQILGQGPKLLIQFQNNGVVDDSQLPKDRFSAERLKGVDSTLKIQPAKLEDSAVYLCASSPTDAETQYFGPGTRLLVL.

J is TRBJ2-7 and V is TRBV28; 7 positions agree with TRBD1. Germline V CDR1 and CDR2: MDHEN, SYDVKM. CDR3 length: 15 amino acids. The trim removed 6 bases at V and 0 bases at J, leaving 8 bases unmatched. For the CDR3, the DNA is TGTGCCAGCAGCCAAACCGGGACAGTCTCCTACGAGCAGTACTTC. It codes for CASSQTGTVSYEQYF.

The CDR3, as DNA: TGTGCCTGGAGTGTACTTGGGGCGGGGGCTGAAGCTTTCTTT. Translation gives CAWSVLGAGAEAFF. The chain couples TRBV30 to TRBJ1-1, with a tentative D call TRBD1 (5 bases). Trimming shortened V by 0 bases and J by 6 bases, and 14 bases separated the two germline ends. The CDR3 has 14 residues. Germline assignment: CDR1 GTSNPN and CDR2 SVGIG (reference sequence).

CDR3 sequence reads: CASSHRDAPDEQYF. CDR3 bases: TGCGCCAGCAGCCACCGGGACGCCCCGGACGAGCAGTACTTC. The chain joins TRBV4-1 to TRBJ2-7; D may be TRBD1 or TRBD2 (5 bases each). The V end was cut by 3 bases, the J end by 5 bases, with 14 bases between. The germline gives CDR1 MGHRA, CDR2 YSYEKL. The CDR3 spans 14 residues.

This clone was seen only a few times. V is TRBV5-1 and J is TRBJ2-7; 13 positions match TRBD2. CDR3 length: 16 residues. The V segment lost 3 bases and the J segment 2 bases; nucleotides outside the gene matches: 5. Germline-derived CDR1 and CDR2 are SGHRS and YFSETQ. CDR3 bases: TGCGCCAGCAGCTCCCCTGGGACTAGCGGGACCTACGAGCAGTACTTC. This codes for CASSSPGTSGTYEQYF.

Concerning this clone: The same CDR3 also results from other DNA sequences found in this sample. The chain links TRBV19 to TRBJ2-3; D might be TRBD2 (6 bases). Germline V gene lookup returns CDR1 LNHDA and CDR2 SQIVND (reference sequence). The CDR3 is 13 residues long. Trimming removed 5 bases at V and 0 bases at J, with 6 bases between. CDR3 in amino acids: CASSGTSTDTQYF. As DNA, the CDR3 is TGTGCCAGTAGTGGGACTAGCACAGATACGCAGTATTTT.

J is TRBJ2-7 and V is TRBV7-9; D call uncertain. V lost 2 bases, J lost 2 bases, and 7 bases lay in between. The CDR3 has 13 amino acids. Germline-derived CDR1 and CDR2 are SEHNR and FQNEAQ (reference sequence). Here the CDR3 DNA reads TGTGCCAGCAGCTTACTAACTACCTACGAGCAGTACTTC. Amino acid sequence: CASSLLTTYEQYF. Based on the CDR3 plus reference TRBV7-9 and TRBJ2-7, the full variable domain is DTGVSQNPRHKITKRGQNVTFRCDPISEHNRLYWYRQTLGQGPEFLTYFQNEAQLEKSRLLSDRFSAERPKGSFSTLEIQRTEQGDSAMYLCASSLLTTYEQYFGPGTRLTVT.

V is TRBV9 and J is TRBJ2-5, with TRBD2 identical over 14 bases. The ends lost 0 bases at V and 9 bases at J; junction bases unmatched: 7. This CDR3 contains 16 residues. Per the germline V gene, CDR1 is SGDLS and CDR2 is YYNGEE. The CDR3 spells CASSVGGTSGRGAQYF. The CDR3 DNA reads TGTGCCAGCAGCGTAGGGGGGACTAGCGGGAGAGGGGCCCAGTACTTC.

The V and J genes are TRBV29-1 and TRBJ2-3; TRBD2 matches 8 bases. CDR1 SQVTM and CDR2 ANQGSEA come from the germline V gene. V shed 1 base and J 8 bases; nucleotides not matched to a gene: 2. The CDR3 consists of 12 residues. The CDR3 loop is CSVEGLALTQYF. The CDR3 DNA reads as TGCAGCGTTGAAGGACTAGCGCTTACGCAGTATTTT.

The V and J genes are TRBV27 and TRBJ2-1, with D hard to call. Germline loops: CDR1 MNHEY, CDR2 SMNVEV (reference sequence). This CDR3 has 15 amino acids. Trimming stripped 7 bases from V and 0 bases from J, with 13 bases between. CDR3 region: CASTGVAVSYNEQFF. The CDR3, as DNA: TGTGCCAGCACAGGAGTTGCGGTCTCCTACAATGAGCAGTTCTTC.